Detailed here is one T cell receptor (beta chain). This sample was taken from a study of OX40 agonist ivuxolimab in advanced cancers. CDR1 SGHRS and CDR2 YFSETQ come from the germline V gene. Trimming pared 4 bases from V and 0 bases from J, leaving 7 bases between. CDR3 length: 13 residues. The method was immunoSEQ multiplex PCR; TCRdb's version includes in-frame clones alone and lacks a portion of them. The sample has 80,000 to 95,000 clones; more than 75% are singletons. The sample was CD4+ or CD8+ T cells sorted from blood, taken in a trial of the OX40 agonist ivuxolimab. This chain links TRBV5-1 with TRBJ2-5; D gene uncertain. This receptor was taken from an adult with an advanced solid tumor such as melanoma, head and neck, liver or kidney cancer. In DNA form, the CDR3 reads TGCGCCAGCAGCCCCTCCAACCAAGAGACCCAGTACTTC. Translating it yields CASSPSNQETQYF. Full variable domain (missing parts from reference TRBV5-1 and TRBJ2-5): KAGVTQTPRYLIKTRGQQVTLSCSPISGHRSVSWYQQTPGQGLQFLFEYFSETQRNKGNFPGRFSGRQFSNSRSEMNVSTLELGDSALYLCASSPSNQETQYFGPGTRLLVL.